These 8 T cell receptor beta chains were all obtained from the same sample, sequenced in a study of response to subunit inactivated influenza vaccine. One entry per CDR3 protein results from TCRdb running MiXCR on the RT-PCR reads. The table has under 950,000 distinct CDR3 sequences, about 20% seen once. This sample comprised PBMCs from blood, obtained roughly 5 days after vaccination. The receptors here all came from a man aged 45-65 years who received an inactivated influenza vaccine.

This chain connects TRBV12-3 or TRBV12-4 to TRBJ2-1, with TRBD2 identical over 10 bases. The CDR3 extends over 15 amino acids. Trimming removed 3 bases from V and 3 bases from J; junction bases left unmatched: 2. The CDR3 protein is CASSFKRGGYNEQFF. CDR3 nucleotide sequence: TGTGCCAGCAGTTTTAAGCGGGGGGGCTACAATGAGCAGTTCTTC.

As concerns this clonotype: A junction boundary mismatches the germline segment, possibly from a read error. The genes are TRBV30 and TRBJ2-7, with TRBD1 identical over 10 bases. This CDR3 region has 13 residues. Germline CDR1 reads GTSNPN; CDR2 reads SVGIG (reference sequence). This CDR3 is CAWSVDRGYDQYF. DNA for the CDR3: TGTGCCTGGAGTGTGGACAGGGGGTACGATCAGTACTTC.

Many counts were recorded for this clonotype. J is TRBJ2-7 and V is TRBV12-3 or TRBV12-4, with D uncertain. V lost 1 base and J lost 1, with 14 bases in between. This CDR3 is 16 amino acids long. This CDR3 is CASSLGPSVGSYEQYF. CDR3 DNA sequence: TGTGCCAGCAGTTTAGGGCCCAGCGTGGGGTCCTACGAGCAGTACTTC.

This chain joins TRBV12-3 or TRBV12-4 and TRBJ1-3; 7 bases line up with TRBD1. The CDR3 is 14 amino acids. With 5 bases clipped from V and 2 bases from J, the junction kept 3 bases outside the gene matches. The CDR3 reads CASSDRVTGNTIYF. As DNA, the CDR3 is TGTGCCAGCAGTGACAGGGTTACTGGAAACACCATATATTTT.

This clonotype has more than one count but fewer than ten. For the CDR3, the DNA is TGTGCCAGCAGCTTAAGTTATCTACTCCCATCACTCAATGAGCAGTTCTTC. Its translation is CASSLSYLLPSLNEQFF. The genes are TRBV7-2 and TRBJ2-1; no reliable D call. V shed 2 bases and J shed 6 bases, with 20 bases lying between them. The CDR3 consists of 17 residues. Per the germline V gene, CDR1 is SGHTA and CDR2 is FQGNSA.

This CDR3 reads CASSLKGTDYGYTF. The CDR3 DNA reads as TGTGCCAGCAGCTTAAAGGGGACGGATTATGGCTACACCTTC. This chain connects TRBV7-9 to TRBJ1-2; D perhaps matches TRBD1 (5 bases). The CDR3 runs 14 residues. Trimming took 2 bases from V and 5 from J, leaving 12 bases between them. CDR1 SEHNR and CDR2 FQNEAQ come from the germline V gene (reference sequence). Supplemented by reference TRBV7-9 and TRBJ1-2, the full variable domain reads DTGVSQNPRHKITKRGQNVTFRCDPISEHNRLYWYRQTLGQGPEFLTYFQNEAQLEKSRLLSDRFSAERPKGSFSTLEIQRTEQGDSAMYLCASSLKGTDYGYTFGSGTRLTVV.

The chain employs TRBV19 and TRBJ1-1; 9 bases are a match to TRBD1. Per germline, CDR1 LNHDA and CDR2 SQIVND (reference sequence). This CDR3 is 14 amino acids long. V shed 6 bases, J shed 4 bases, and the junction held 6 bases outside the gene matches. DNA for the CDR3: TGTGCCAGTAGACACCGGGACAGGGTCACTGAAGCTTTCTTT. This translates into CASRHRDRVTEAFF.

This clonotype has a handful of counts. The V gene is TRBV10-3, the J gene TRBJ2-5; 10 nucleotides line up with TRBD1. V shed 10 bases and J 4 bases; nucleotides not matched to a gene: 6. This CDR3 is built from 13 residues. CDR1 and CDR2 from the germline V gene are ENHRY and SYGVKD. CDR3 coding DNA: TGTGCCACCGGACAGGGGGTGGGAGAGACCCAGTACTTC. Protein: CATGQGVGETQYF.